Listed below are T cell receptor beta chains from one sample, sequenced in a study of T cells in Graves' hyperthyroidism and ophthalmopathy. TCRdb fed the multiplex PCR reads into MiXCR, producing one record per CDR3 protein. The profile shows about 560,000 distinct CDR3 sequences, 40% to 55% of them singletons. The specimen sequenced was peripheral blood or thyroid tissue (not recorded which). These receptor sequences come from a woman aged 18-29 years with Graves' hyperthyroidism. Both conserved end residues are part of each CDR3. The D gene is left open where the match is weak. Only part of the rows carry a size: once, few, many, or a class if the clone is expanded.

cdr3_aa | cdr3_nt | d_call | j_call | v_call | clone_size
CASSVSGGVNEKLFF | TGTGCCAGCAGCGTATCTGGGGGTGTTAATGAAAAACTGTTTTTT | NA | TRBJ1-4 | TRBV9 | NA
CASSLETATSGSPLHF | TGTGCCAGCAGCTTAGAGACAGCCACGAGTGGTTCACCCCTCCACTTT | NA | TRBJ1-6 | TRBV7-8 | NA
CSASFRSYEQYF | TGCAGTGCTAGCTTTCGGTCCTACGAGCAGTACTTC | NA | TRBJ2-7 | TRBV20-1 | many
CASSLGAGGSYSPLHF | TGTGCCAGCAGCTTAGGCGCAGGGGGCTCTTATTCACCCCTCCACTTT | TRBD1 | TRBJ1-6 | TRBV7-2 | NA
CASSSLRTGWNEQYF | TGTGCCAGCAGTTCACTACGGACAGGGTGGAACGAGCAGTACTTC | TRBD1 | TRBJ2-7 | TRBV7-9 | NA
CASYLTGGGYGYTF | TGTGCCAGCTATCTCACAGGGGGCGGCTATGGCTACACCTTC | TRBD1 | TRBJ1-2 | TRBV6-1 | NA
CASTTPGQGAANYGYTF | TGTGCCAGCACTACACCGGGACAGGGTGCCGCTAACTATGGCTACACCTTC | TRBD1 | TRBJ1-2 | TRBV7-9 | many
CASSNGQGWAEAFF | TGTGCCAGCAGCAACGGGCAGGGCTGGGCTGAAGCTTTCTTT | NA | TRBJ1-1 | TRBV6-1 | few
CATSESHREETQYF | TGTGCCACCAGTGAATCCCACAGGGAAGAGACCCAGTACTTC | NA | TRBJ2-5 | TRBV24-1 | NA
CASSLYGSSPLHF | TGTGCCAGCAGCCTGTACGGGAGTTCACCCCTCCACTTT | NA | TRBJ1-6 | TRBV7-8 | NA
CASSFSGPSTDTQYF | TGTGCCAGCAGCTTTAGCGGGCCTAGCACAGATACGCAGTATTTT | TRBD2 | TRBJ2-3 | TRBV2 | NA
CATSSGPGQGYGYTF | TGTGCCACCAGCAGTGGTCCGGGACAGGGATATGGCTACACCTTC | TRBD1 | TRBJ1-2 | TRBV15 | NA
CASSPNVWRMNTEAFF | TGTGCCAGCAGCCCGAATGTGTGGAGGATGAACACTGAAGCTTTCTTT | NA | TRBJ1-1 | TRBV11-1 | NA
CASSGGQGQPQHF | TGTGCCAGCAGCGGGGGACAGGGGCAACCCCAGCATTTT | TRBD1 | TRBJ1-5 | TRBV5-4 | few
CASALTGNSPLHF | TGTGCTAGTGCCCTGACTGGAAATTCACCCCTCCACTTT | NA | TRBJ1-6 | TRBV12-5 | few
CASSGSGSHTGANVLTF | TGCGCCAGCAGCGGCAGCGGGAGCCACACCGGGGCCAACGTCCTGACTTTC | TRBD2 | TRBJ2-6 | TRBV10-2 | NA